These 18 T cell receptor beta chains were sequenced from one sample in a study of blood T cell repertoires in COVID-19. TCRdb's copy holds only in-frame clones and misses some; the assay was immunoSEQ multiplex PCR. The table shows roughly 42,000 clones, with nearly 90% occurring only once. The specimen was peripheral blood. Receptor source: a man aged 60 to 75 with acute or convalescent COVID-19.

The V call is TRBV30, the J call TRBJ1-5; D is unclear. Per the germline V gene, CDR1 is GTSNPN and CDR2 is SVGIG (reference sequence). The CDR3 is made up of 14 amino acids. The V and J ends lost 1 base and 0 bases respectively, with 7 bases between them. CDR3 nucleotides: TGTGCCTGGAGTGGGACTAGTAGCAATCAGCCCCAGCATTTT. As protein: CAWSGTSSNQPQHF.

V and J are TRBV7-2 and TRBJ1-5, with D maybe TRBD1 (6 bases). Trimming stripped 4 bases from V and 3 bases from J, with 10 bases between. CDR3 length: 14 residues. Germline-derived CDR1 and CDR2 are SGHTA and FQGNSA. The CDR3, as DNA: TGTGCCAGCAGCTCCGGACAGATCAATCAGCCCCAGCATTTT. Amino acids: CASSSGQINQPQHF.

The chain recombines TRBV18 with TRBJ1-6; TRBD1 matches at 11 bases. The V and J ends lost 3 bases and 10 bases, in that order; junction bases with no gene match: 2. This CDR3 is built from 14 residues. Germline V gene lookup returns CDR1 KGHSH and CDR2 LQKENI. The CDR3 region is CASSPGQGESPLHF. In DNA, the CDR3 is TGTGCCAGCTCACCGGGACAGGGGGAATCACCCCTCCACTTT.

The chain links TRBV12-3 or TRBV12-4 to TRBJ2-6, with D unclear. The CDR3 contains 12 residues. V lost 5 bases to trimming and J lost 6 bases, with 5 bases between them. The CDR3 sequence is CASSPPANVLTF. As DNA, the CDR3 is TGTGCCAGCAGTCCTCCGGCCAACGTCCTGACTTTC.

The rearrangement uses TRBV5-5 and TRBJ1-5; possible D gene TRBD1, 5 bases. This CDR3 has 15 residues. Germline V CDR1 and CDR2: SGHKS, YYEKEE (reference sequence). V lost 4 bases and J 0 bases, leaving 11 bases between the germline ends. CDR3 amino acids: CASSQGRVSNQPQHF. The CDR3 DNA sequence: TGTGCCAGCAGCCAGGGTAGGGTTAGCAATCAGCCCCAGCATTTT.

The CDR3: CASSTKGGQRLDTQYF. CDR3 DNA: TGTGCCAGTAGTACTAAGGGGGGACAGAGATTAGATACGCAGTATTTT. The genes are TRBV19 and TRBJ2-3, with D tentatively TRBD1 (7 bases). This CDR3 contains 16 residues. CDR1 is LNHDA and CDR2 is SQIVND in the germline V gene (reference sequence). V was cut by 4 bases and J by 5 bases, with 19 bases left in between.

The chain couples TRBV4-2 to TRBJ1-3; no firm D call. Between the trimmed V and J ends, which lost 0 bases and 0 bases, there was a span of 9 bases. The germline gives CDR1 LGHNA, CDR2 YNFKEQ. The CDR3 loop spans 16 amino acids. The CDR3 DNA is TGTGCCAGCAGCCAAGATGAGCGGAACTCTGGAAACACCATATATTTT. Protein product: CASSQDERNSGNTIYF.

The rearrangement joins TRBV30 to TRBJ1-2; 8 bases map to TRBD1. The CDR3 runs 14 residues. Germline CDR1 is GTSNPN and CDR2 is SVGIG (reference sequence). V gave up 3 bases and J gave up 4 bases; unmatched junction bases: 7. CDR3 region: CAWSSGGAGYGYTF. The CDR3 DNA sequence: TGTGCCTGGAGCTCAGGGGGCGCGGGCTATGGCTACACCTTC.

The genes are TRBV6-2 or TRBV6-3 and TRBJ1-4, with 7 bases aligning to TRBD1. Looked up from germline, CDR1 is MNHEY and CDR2 is SVGEGT. The CDR3 has 16 amino acids. The ends lost 2 bases at V and 2 bases at J; junction bases unmatched: 5. The CDR3 loop reads CASSYTRGRTNEKLFF. The CDR3 coding sequence is TGTGCCAGCAGTTACACCAGGGGGAGGACTAATGAAAAACTGTTTTTT.

V usage is TRBV4-2 and J usage is TRBJ2-1; 10 bases fit TRBD2. V gave up 1 base and J gave up 2 bases; unmatched junction bases: 5. CDR3 size: 17 residues. CDR1 and CDR2 (germline): LGHNA, YNFKEQ. As DNA, the CDR3 is TGTGCCAGCAGCCAAGGGGCTAGCGGGGGAACCTACAATGAGCAGTTCTTC. Translation gives CASSQGASGGTYNEQFF.

The chain has TRBV7-3 and TRBJ2-1, with D unclear. The germline CDR1 and CDR2 sequences are SGHTA and FQGTGA. This CDR3 comprises 17 residues. V dropped 5 bases and J dropped 0 bases, with 17 bases sitting between them. The CDR3 protein is CASSTETDSSSYNEQFF. CDR3 in DNA: TGTGCCAGCAGCACGGAGACCGACTCGAGCTCCTACAATGAGCAGTTCTTC. The full variable domain, with the rest looked up from reference TRBV7-3 and TRBJ2-1, is GAGVSQTPSNKVTEKGKYVELRCDPISGHTALYWYRQSLGQGPEFLIYFQGTGAADDSGLPNDRFFAVRPEGSVSTLKIQRTERGDSAVYLCASSTETDSSSYNEQFFGPGTRLTVL.

This chain links TRBV6-5 with TRBJ1-3; D remains unclear. The CDR3 runs to 14 residues. The V gene lost 6 bases and the J gene lost 4 bases, with 13 bases spanning the gap. Germline values: CDR1 MNHEY, CDR2 SVGAGI. DNA of the CDR3: TGTGCCAGCAGAGGAGTACCCCAGGGAAACACCATATATTTT. It translates to CASRGVPQGNTIYF.

The CDR3 bases are TGTGCCAGCAGACTAGCCCCTAGAGATACGCAGTATTTT. It codes for CASRLAPRDTQYF. J is TRBJ2-3 and V is TRBV12-3 or TRBV12-4; D possibly corresponds to TRBD2 (6 bases). V lost 6 bases and J lost 5, with 12 bases in between. This CDR3 is 13 amino acids long.

A few counts support this clone. This chain uses TRBV9 with TRBJ2-7; tentative D call: TRBD1 (6 bases). The length of the CDR3 is 15 residues. Trimming took off 3 bases at V and 3 bases at J, with 16 bases between the two ends. CDR1 is SGDLS and CDR2 is YYNGEE in the germline V gene. The CDR3 sequence: CASSATTGNLYEQYF. DNA for the CDR3: TGTGCCAGCAGCGCCACAACAGGGAATCTCTACGAGCAGTACTTC.

The chain is built from TRBV2 and TRBJ1-2, with D perhaps matching TRBD1 (5 bases). The CDR3 totals 15 residues. V was shortened by 1 base and J by 8 bases, with 17 bases between the two germline ends. Germline CDR1 is SNHLY and CDR2 is FYNNEI. The chain's CDR3 is CASSEGQARAQGYTF. CDR3 DNA sequence: TGTGCCAGCAGTGAAGGGCAAGCCAGGGCTCAGGGCTACACCTTC.

The rearrangement uses TRBV19 and TRBJ1-4; perhaps TRBD1 as D (5 bases). Looked up from germline, CDR1 is LNHDA and CDR2 is SQIVND (reference sequence). V lost 5 bases and J lost 0, with 10 bases in between. The CDR3 spans 15 residues. The CDR3 DNA sequence: TGTGCCAGTAGTGTATCAGGGTCAACTAATGAAAAACTGTTTTTT. Translating gives CASSVSGSTNEKLFF.

This clone was recorded only once. This sequence joins TRBV4-3 and TRBJ1-4; no clear D gene. Deletions cut 1 base from V and 0 bases from J, with 9 bases between. CDR3 length equals 16 residues. Germline V lookup: CDR1 LGHNA, CDR2 YSLEER. CDR3: CASSQVARSTNEKLFF. CDR3 coding DNA: TGCGCCAGCAGCCAAGTGGCCCGCTCAACTAATGAAAAACTGTTTTTT.

The chain employs TRBV7-8 and TRBJ1-1; 10 bases fit TRBD1. V shed 5 bases, J shed 3 bases, and the junction held 6 bases outside the gene matches. The germline CDR1 and CDR2 sequences are SGHVS and FQNEAQ. This CDR3 spans 15 amino acids. The CDR3 nucleotides are TGTGCCAGCAGCGCCCGGACAGGGGGGTACACTGAAGCTTTCTTT. Translating it yields CASSARTGGYTEAFF.